This TCR beta chain was identified in a study of T-cell memory formation after mild COVID-19. Study-wide findings and caveats: Second-wave clones with a day 37 peak had unconfirmed SARS-CoV-2 specificity.

This clonotype was found a few times. Its target is not known. 5'RACE with constant-segment primers built TCRalpha and TCRbeta cDNA libraries with UMIs. TCRdb redid the calling of the 5' RACE reads with MiXCR, one entry per CDR3 protein. This table holds fewer than 650,000 distinct CDR3 sequences, 17% found once. Unmatched junction bases numbered 8, after V lost 7 bases and J lost 5 bases. The CDR3 runs 14 residues. Sequenced: PBMCs or a T cell subset sorted from them (not recorded which). The chain uses TRBV12-3 or TRBV12-4 and TRBJ2-7; 10 bases fit TRBD1. The TCR originated in an adult woman who had mild COVID-19 (a few samples of this study predate the infection). Cell type and time point are not known. This CDR3 is CASTSGTGAHEQYF. DNA for the CDR3: TGTGCCAGCACCTCCGGGACAGGGGCCCACGAGCAGTACTTC.